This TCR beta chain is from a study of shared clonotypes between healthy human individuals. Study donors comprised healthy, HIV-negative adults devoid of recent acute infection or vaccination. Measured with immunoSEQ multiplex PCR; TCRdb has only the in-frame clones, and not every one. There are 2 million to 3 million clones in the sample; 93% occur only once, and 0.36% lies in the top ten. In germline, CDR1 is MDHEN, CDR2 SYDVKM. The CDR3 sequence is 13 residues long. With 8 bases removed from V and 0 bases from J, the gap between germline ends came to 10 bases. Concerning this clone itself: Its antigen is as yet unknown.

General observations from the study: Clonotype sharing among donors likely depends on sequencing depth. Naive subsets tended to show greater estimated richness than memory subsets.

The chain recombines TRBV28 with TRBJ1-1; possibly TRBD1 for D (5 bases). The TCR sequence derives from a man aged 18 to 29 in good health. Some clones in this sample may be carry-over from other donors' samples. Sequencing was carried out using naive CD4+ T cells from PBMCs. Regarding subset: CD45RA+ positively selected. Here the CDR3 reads CASWGIMNTEAFF. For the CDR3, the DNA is TGTGCCAGCTGGGGGATAATGAACACTGAAGCTTTCTTT.